This T cell receptor (beta chain) was sequenced for a study of cytomegalovirus exposure and HLA in healthy donors. Study conclusions and caveats: Confirmation was obtained in vitro that three CMV-associated chains are specific for CMV antigens. Published work reported that the classifier diagnosed cytomegalovirus status with high specificity and sensitivity.

CDR3 length equals 16 residues. J lost 1 base, V lost 6 bases, and 10 bases had no gene match. From germline, CDR1 is KGHSH and CDR2 LQKENI. As regards this clone: The antigen remains unidentified.

Sequenced by immunoSEQ multiplex PCR; TCRdb stores in-frame clones only, minus some. Among 150,000 to 200,000 clones listed, about 89% were seen once. The rearrangement joins TRBV18 to TRBJ1-2; 8 bases are a match to TRBD1. This clonotype originated in a woman between 18 and 30 years old in good health and CMV-seropositive. The sample comprised PBMCs. CDR3 region: CASSQGQGGVNYGYTF. CDR3 DNA: TGTGCCAGCTCTCAAGGACAGGGCGGGGTTAACTATGGCTACACCTTC.